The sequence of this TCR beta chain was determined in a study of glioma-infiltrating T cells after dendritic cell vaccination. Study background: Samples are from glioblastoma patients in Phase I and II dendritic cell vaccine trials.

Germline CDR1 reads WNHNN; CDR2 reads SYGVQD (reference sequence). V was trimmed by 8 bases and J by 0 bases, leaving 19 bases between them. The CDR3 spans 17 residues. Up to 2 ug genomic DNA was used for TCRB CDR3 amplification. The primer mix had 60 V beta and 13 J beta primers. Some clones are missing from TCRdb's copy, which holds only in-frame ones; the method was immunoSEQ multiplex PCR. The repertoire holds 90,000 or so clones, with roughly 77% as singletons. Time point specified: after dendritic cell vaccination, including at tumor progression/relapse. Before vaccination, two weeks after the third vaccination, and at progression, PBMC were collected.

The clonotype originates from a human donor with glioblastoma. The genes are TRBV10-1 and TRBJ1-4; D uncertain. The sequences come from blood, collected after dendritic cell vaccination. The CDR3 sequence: CASDVTGYEATNEKLFF. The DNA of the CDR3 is TGCGCCAGCGACGTCACGGGGTACGAGGCAACTAATGAAAAACTGTTTTTT.